Detailed here is one T cell receptor (beta chain). Its target antigen remains unknown. The sample holds no much larger clone one base away, and base qualities are not on file. These data originate in a study of shared clonotypes between healthy human individuals (dated by TCRdb to the early 2020s). Describing the broader study: The cohort comprised a couple of women and a few men aged 18 to 49 years. For each donor, CD4 naive and CD4 memory were each given three plates, CD8 naive was given two plates, and CD8 memory was given one plate. To estimate repertoire size and how much clonotype sharing occurs between individuals, the study deeply sequenced the blood TCR repertoires of five healthy adults. Between about 0.8 and 9 billion PBMCs per donor were obtained by leukapheresis. Different laboratories and diverse techniques were used to prepare libraries and sequence TCR repertoires, to increase sequencing depth and limit assay-specific biases.

Paper-wide results and their limitations: Clonotypes shared by all four sorted-subset donors showed higher generation probabilities than non-shared clonotypes. Only blood was sampled, and tissue TCR repertoires likely differ from those in blood. Incomplete sequencing was indicated by rarefaction of sorted-subset datasets, despite the large sequencing depth. Because the study included a small number of donors, the genetic and exposure-history diversity represented was limited. Estimated clonotype richness was generally larger for naive than for memory subsets. Pairwise subsampling indicated that sequencing depth was expected to affect the degree of clonotype sharing among donors. When several donors were compared, the shared fraction of clonotypes was around 5% for naive CD4, less than 4% for naive CD8, more than 2% for memory CD4, and under 0.5% for memory CD8.

The donors were healthy, HIV-negative adults who had no recently reported acute infections or vaccinations. Every donor was a Caucasian adult residing in Nashville, Tennessee, USA. Magnetic negative selection was used to enrich CD4+ T cells, after which naive cells were positively selected on CD45RA and the negative fraction became the memory subset. Blood was collected by leukapheresis, and PBMCs were isolated by Ficoll-Histopaque density gradient centrifugation and then cryopreserved in liquid nitrogen vapor phase. Purity and quantity of every magnetically sorted T cell population were checked by analytical flow cytometry. From each sorted fraction, genomic DNA was isolated and quantified by UV absorbance on a Nanodrop 2000c. Using the deep immunoSEQ assay, multiplex PCR amplified TCR CDR3 regions from genomic DNA. Extracted genomic DNA from each cell subset was spread evenly across all wells of several immunoSEQ 96-well plates, with each plate serving as a replicate. For sorted subsets, approximately 210 ng genomic DNA, equal to approximately 30,000 T cell genomes, was loaded into each replicate PCR. The purified libraries were quantified using a Qubit 3.0 fluorometer, sized with a Bioanalyzer 2100, and then quantified again using the KAPA Library Quantification kit. Every immunoSEQ 96-well plate was sequenced on a separate single-read 150-cycle Illumina NextSeq 550 flow cell. In the paper's pipeline: Because the immunoSEQ output included only junctional sequences and no quality scores, the filtering could not be the same as the filtering used for full-length reads. Sequences were annotated with PyIR, a Python wrapper for IgBLAST v1.9, and V/J genes and CDR3 were assigned using IMGT germline references. Any read was removed if the V/J assignment was weak (E-value above 1e-6), the CDR3 was missing, or the read contained stop codons, out-of-frame junctions, or ambiguous translated residues. V3J clonotypes were defined as sequences sharing an identical inferred V gene, J gene, and CDR3 amino acid sequence. To compute the percentage overlap between repertoires, the number of shared unique clonotypes was divided by the size of the smaller repertoire. RTK rarefaction, the Chao1 estimator, and Recon v2.1 estimates of unobserved clonotypes were used to assess repertoire richness. OLGA was used to compute generation probabilities for all TCRbeta clonotypes that the gDNA method yielded from a few donors. As stored in TCRdb, this immuneACCESS dataset retains in-frame rearrangements with V and J assigned. A fraction of the clones does not appear; measured against another copy, unresolved V genes explain less than half of the discrepancy, and the remainder lacks a known reason. V and J calls and clone size come straight from that table; D and trimming were deduced from the DNA. This sample comprises 2 million to 2.5 million clones, 90% to 96% of them detected only once. The leading ten clones occupy around 0.13% of the sample.

Material: naive CD4+ T cells sorted from blood. Read against the paper, the sample's cell subset or site label means: CD45RA+ positively selected. The receptor was isolated from a man aged 18 to 35 in good health.

The CDR3 region reads CASSQTDSPQVYEQYF. The nucleotide sequence reads as follows: TGCGCCAGCAGCCAGACGGACAGCCCGCAAGTCTACGAGCAGTACTTC. The rearranged segments are TRBV5-1 and TRBJ2-7, and the D gene may be TRBD1, 6 bases matching. From cysteine to phenylalanine, the CDR3 is 16 amino acids long. This entry keeps only the CDR3 DNA: 48 bases, framed from base 1. The germline V gene specifies SGHRS as CDR1 and YFSETQ as CDR2. V lost 4 bases and J lost 3 bases; the stretch between them is 20 bases long.